The next 28 T cell receptor beta chains were all read from a single sample in a study of shared clonotypes between healthy human individuals. TCRdb's table, derived via immunoSEQ multiplex PCR, lists solely in-frame clones and lacks some. The sample yields about 690,000 clones, 90% seen once. Sequenced sample: memory CD8+ T cells from PBMCs. Sample subset: CD45RO+ cells pooled with CCR7-negative TemRA cells. The receptors were sampled from a man younger than 35 in good health. Some clones in this sample may be carry-over from other donors' samples.

The rearrangement links TRBV27 to TRBJ2-7; D might be TRBD2 (5 bases). This CDR3 is 16 amino acids long. Germline V gene data show CDR1 as MNHEY and CDR2 as SMNVEV (reference sequence). Deletions cut 7 bases from V and 7 bases from J, with 26 bases between. This CDR3 is CASNPLGYPLTGEQYF. The CDR3 DNA reads as TGTGCCAGCAACCCCCTCGGTTATCCTCTAACGGGGGAGCAGTACTTC.

CDR3 sequence reads: CASSRQTGMTGSETQYF. DNA of the CDR3: TGTGCCAGTAGTAGGCAAACAGGGATGACGGGTTCCGAGACCCAGTACTTC. The chain has TRBV19 and TRBJ2-5; D is possibly TRBD1 (6 bases). V gave up 4 bases and J gave up 5 bases, with 23 bases separating them. The V gene's germline CDR1 is LNHDA and CDR2 SQIVND (reference sequence). The CDR3 runs to 17 residues.

The chain recombines TRBV9 with TRBJ2-1; D perhaps matches TRBD1 (5 bases). In germline, CDR1 is SGDLS, CDR2 YYNGEE. This CDR3 contains 19 residues. V lost 0 bases and J 0 bases, leaving 19 bases between the germline ends. The CDR3 DNA sequence: TGTGCCAGCAGCGTAGCTACAGGCGTATTTAGCAGCTCCTACAATGAGCAGTTCTTC. Its translation is CASSVATGVFSSSYNEQFF.

The genes are TRBV4-1 and TRBJ2-2; no clear D. CDR3 length: 16 amino acids. Trimming pared 0 bases from V and 0 bases from J, leaving 8 bases between. Per germline, CDR1 MGHRA and CDR2 YSYEKL. The CDR3 here is CASSQDSTPNTGELFF. CDR3 DNA sequence: TGCGCCAGCAGCCAAGATAGCACTCCGAACACCGGGGAGCTGTTTTTT.

As for this clone: Other DNA sequences within the sample encode an identical CDR3. The genes are TRBV27 and TRBJ1-5; no clear D gene. Germline V gene lookup returns CDR1 MNHEY and CDR2 SMNVEV (reference sequence). This CDR3 comprises 14 residues. The V end lost 2 bases, the J end lost 4 bases, and 9 bases lay between the germline ends. This CDR3 reads CASSLLGPNQPQHF. In DNA, the CDR3 is TGTGCCAGCAGTTTACTAGGACCTAATCAGCCCCAGCATTTT.

V usage is TRBV19 and J usage is TRBJ2-1; D is possibly TRBD1 (6 bases). This CDR3 is 17 amino acids long. Germline V CDR1 and CDR2: LNHDA, SQIVND (reference sequence). V dropped 5 bases and J dropped 4 bases, with 21 bases sitting between them. CDR3 nucleotide sequence: TGTGCCAGTAGTCCTCAGGGGCGGGTCCGAGGGTACAATGAGCAGTTCTTC. This gives the protein CASSPQGRVRGYNEQFF.

V is TRBV5-5 and J is TRBJ2-3; tentatively, D is TRBD1 (5 bases). Germline CDR1 SGHKS, CDR2 YYEKEE (reference sequence). The CDR3 length is 16 residues. V dropped 2 bases and J dropped 2 bases, with 15 bases sitting between them. In DNA, the CDR3 is TGTGCCAGCAGCTTAGAAATGACAGCCTCCACAGATACGCAGTATTTT. Protein sequence: CASSLEMTASTDTQYF. Variable domain in full (rest from reference TRBV5-5 and TRBJ2-3): DAGVTQSPTHLIKTRGQQVTLRCSPISGHKSVSWYQQVLGQGPQFIFQYYEKEERGRGNFPDRFSARQFPNYSSELNVNALLLGDSALYLCASSLEMTASTDTQYFGPGTRLTVL.

This clone was seen a single time. The chain is built from TRBV9 and TRBJ1-5, with TRBD1 as a possible D gene (5 bases). Germline CDR1 is SGDLS and CDR2 is YYNGEE. The V and J ends lost 0 bases and 11 bases respectively, with 12 bases between them. The CDR3 sequence is 13 residues long. The CDR3 DNA reads as TGTGCCAGCAGCGTAGGCACTCGAGGGGCCCAGCATTTT. Its protein product is CASSVGTRGAQHF.

The CDR3 loop is CSVGYSPYEQYF. The CDR3 DNA follows: TGCAGCGTTGGTTACTCCCCTTACGAGCAGTACTTC. This rearrangement joins TRBV29-1 to TRBJ2-5; D call uncertain. The end of the DNA aligns better with TRBJ2-7, so the J call may be wrong. The CDR3 loop spans 12 amino acids. Germline loops: CDR1 SQVTM, CDR2 ANQGSEA.

The rearrangement uses TRBV11-1 and TRBJ2-5; D may be TRBD1 or TRBD2 (5 bases each). This CDR3 is 14 amino acids long. CDR1 and CDR2 from the germline V gene are SGHAT and FQDESV (reference sequence). Trimming shortened V by 5 bases and J by 2 bases, and 12 bases separated the two germline ends. CDR3 residues: CASSPWDQQETQYF. The CDR3 DNA follows: TGTGCCAGCAGCCCCTGGGACCAGCAAGAGACCCAGTACTTC. The complete variable domain, with remaining parts taken from reference TRBV11-1 and TRBJ2-5, reads EAEVAQSPRYKITEKSQAVAFWCDPISGHATLYWYRQILGQGPELLVQFQDESVVDDSQLPKDRFSAERLKGVDSTLKIQPAELGDSAMYLCASSPWDQQETQYFGPGTRLLVL.

To note about this clone: Just one base apart from a much larger clone, this may be a read error. The J gene is TRBJ2-5, the V gene TRBV4-3, with TRBD2 matching 9 bases. The V gene end was trimmed by 0 bases and the J gene end by 4 bases; junction bases not matched to a gene: 9. Germline V gene sequence: CDR1 LGHNA, CDR2 YSLEER. CDR3 length equals 17 residues. In DNA, the CDR3 is TGCGCCAGCAGCCAAGATTGGGGCGGGAGGGCCCCAGAGACCCAGTACTTC. Translation: CASSQDWGGRAPETQYF.

As regards this clone: Other DNA sequences in the same sample also yield this CDR3. The CDR3 loop is CASSPPSTEAFF. CDR3 nucleotide sequence: TGTGCCAGCAGCCCCCCTAGCACTGAAGCTTTCTTT. The genes are TRBV9 and TRBJ1-1; no definite D call. The CDR3 is 12 amino acids. V was cut by 4 bases and J by 4 bases, with 8 bases left in between. Germline V gene data show CDR1 as SGDLS and CDR2 as YYNGEE.

The V gene is TRBV10-3, the J gene TRBJ1-1; possible D gene TRBD1, 6 bases. Deletions cut 1 base from V and 0 bases from J, with 9 bases between. Looked up from germline, CDR1 is ENHRY and CDR2 is SYGVKD. This CDR3 is built from 15 residues. The CDR3 loop reads CAISELDRLNTEAFF. The CDR3, as DNA: TGTGCCATCAGTGAGTTGGACAGACTGAACACTGAAGCTTTCTTT.

The chain employs TRBV9 and TRBJ2-2, with D perhaps assigned TRBD1 or TRBD2 (7 bases each). V gave up 4 bases and J gave up 4 bases, with 20 bases separating them. The CDR3 totals 17 residues. The germline CDR1 and CDR2 sequences are SGDLS and YYNGEE. Here the CDR3 DNA reads TGTGCCAGCAGCCCACCAGGGGAGGGGGCTGGCACCGGGGAGCTGTTTTTT. It yields the protein CASSPPGEGAGTGELFF. The full variable domain, completed using reference TRBV9 and TRBJ2-2, is DSGVTQTPKHLITATGQRVTLRCSPRSGDLSVYWYQQSLDQGLQFLIQYYNGEERAKGNILERFSAQQFPDLHSELNLSSLELGDSALYFCASSPPGEGAGTGELFFGEGSRLTVL.

This clone has a handful of counts. The gene calls are TRBV11-2 and TRBJ1-2; D may be TRBD1 (5 bases). The CDR3 consists of 13 residues. Trimming stripped 8 bases from V and 0 bases from J, with 10 bases between. Germline values: CDR1 SGHAT, CDR2 FQNNGV. DNA for the CDR3: TGTGCCAGCCAGGCAGGGCCTAACTATGGCTACACCTTC. Encoded protein: CASQAGPNYGYTF.

In this sample, this clone turned up a few times. The gene calls are TRBV10-1 and TRBJ2-7, with D hard to call. Trimming took 3 bases from V and 2 from J, leaving 11 bases between them. CDR3 size: 14 residues. Germline V gene lookup returns CDR1 WNHNN and CDR2 SYGVQD (reference sequence). The CDR3 sequence: CASSDGDRPYEQYF. CDR3 nucleotide sequence: TGCGCCAGCAGTGATGGAGACCGTCCCTACGAGCAGTACTTC.

The chain joins TRBV27 to TRBJ2-5; perhaps TRBD2 as D (5 bases). The V and J ends lost 4 bases and 0 bases respectively, with 15 bases between them. The CDR3 has 16 residues. CDR1 is MNHEY, CDR2 SMNVEV, per germline (reference sequence). The CDR3 sequence: CASSSRTPKYQETQYF. The CDR3 coding sequence is TGTGCCAGCAGTTCCCGGACTCCTAAATACCAAGAGACCCAGTACTTC.

The table lists this clone with a count of one. J is TRBJ2-7 and V is TRBV7-9; D gene uncertain. From germline, CDR1 is SEHNR and CDR2 FQNEAQ (reference sequence). The V end was cut by 5 bases, the J end by 0 bases, with 8 bases between. The CDR3 has 13 amino acids. The CDR3 region has the DNA TGTGCCAGCAGCACCACTCGCTCCTACGAGCAGTACTTC. Protein product: CASSTTRSYEQYF. Supplemented by reference TRBV7-9 and TRBJ2-7, the full variable domain reads DTGVSQNPRHKITKRGQNVTFRCDPISEHNRLYWYRQTLGQGPEFLTYFQNEAQLEKSRLLSDRFSAERPKGSFSTLEIQRTEQGDSAMYLCASSTTRSYEQYFGPGTRLTVT.

This chain connects TRBV2 to TRBJ1-4, with TRBD1 as a possible D gene (6 bases). Germline V gene lookup returns CDR1 SNHLY and CDR2 FYNNEI. The CDR3 totals 14 residues. Trimming pared 3 bases from V and 8 bases from J, leaving 13 bases between. CDR3 in DNA: TGTGCCAGCAGTGACAAGGGGACACGGGAAAAACTGTTTTTT. Translating gives CASSDKGTREKLFF.

The chain couples TRBV5-1 to TRBJ2-1; 12 bases map to TRBD2. Germline CDR1 reads SGHRS; CDR2 reads YFSETQ. V shed 4 bases and J 4 bases; nucleotides not matched to a gene: 6. The CDR3 has 16 amino acids. CDR3 sequence (DNA): TGCGCCAGCAGCCCCCTAGCGGGAGGGGTGTACAATGAGCAGTTCTTC. It is translated as CASSPLAGGVYNEQFF.

V is TRBV4-3 and J is TRBJ2-1; D unresolved. The germline V gene encodes CDR1 LGHNA and CDR2 YSLEER. Trimming removed 0 bases from V and 10 bases from J, with 16 bases in between. CDR3 length: 15 amino acids. CDR3 sequence: CASSQDRISPHEQFF. CDR3 coding DNA: TGCGCCAGCAGCCAAGATCGGATCTCGCCACACGAGCAGTTCTTC.

The rearrangement joins TRBV7-9 to TRBJ2-3; a weak D match, TRBD2 (5 bases). Germline V gene data show CDR1 as SEHNR and CDR2 as FQNEAQ (reference sequence). This CDR3 is 13 amino acids long. The V gene lost 5 bases and the J gene lost 5 bases, with 11 bases spanning the gap. CDR3 amino acids: CASSPSGRDTQYF. CDR3 bases: TGTGCCAGCAGCCCCAGCGGAAGAGATACGCAGTATTTT.

V and J are TRBV19 and TRBJ2-7; 9 bases are shared with TRBD1. In germline, CDR1 is LNHDA, CDR2 SQIVND (reference sequence). CDR3 length: 15 amino acids. Trimming removed 1 base from V and 3 bases from J; junction bases left unmatched: 4. The CDR3 loop is CASSIVGTGIYEQYF. CDR3 nucleotide sequence: TGTGCCAGTAGTATAGTAGGGACAGGGATCTACGAGCAGTACTTC.

The V gene is TRBV11-2, the J gene TRBJ2-3; 7 bases line up with TRBD1. The CDR3 is made up of 16 amino acids. The trim removed 5 bases at V and 2 bases at J, leaving 10 bases unmatched. Germline V gene sequence: CDR1 SGHAT, CDR2 FQNNGV. The CDR3, as DNA: TGTGCCAGCAGCAGCACTACGGGACAGACCACAGATACGCAGTATTTT. Amino acid sequence: CASSSTTGQTTDTQYF.

The CDR3 region is CASSDRTSTDTQYF. The CDR3 region has the DNA TGTGCCAGCAGTGACAGAACTAGCACAGATACGCAGTATTTT. V gene TRBV28 combines with J gene TRBJ2-3; maybe TRBD1 (5 bases). The CDR3 length is 14 residues. V shed 5 bases and J shed 0 bases, with 9 bases lying between them. Germline-derived CDR1 and CDR2 are MDHEN and SYDVKM.

The chain uses TRBV27 and TRBJ1-5; D is undetermined. The CDR3 is 15 residues long. V was cut by 5 bases and J by 2 bases, with 13 bases left in between. In germline, CDR1 is MNHEY, CDR2 SMNVEV (reference sequence). CDR3 in amino acids: CASSPGSLGNQPQHF. CDR3 DNA sequence: TGTGCCAGCAGTCCCGGAAGTTTGGGCAATCAGCCCCAGCATTTT.

The CDR3 sequence is CAWSVDTGYEQYF. CDR3 in DNA: TGTGCCTGGAGCGTGGACACGGGCTACGAGCAGTACTTC. The V gene is TRBV30, the J gene TRBJ2-7, with D perhaps TRBD1 (5 bases). The germline CDR1 and CDR2 sequences are GTSNPN and SVGIG (reference sequence). The CDR3 sequence is 13 residues long. With 3 bases removed from V and 3 bases from J, the gap between germline ends came to 12 bases.

The chain uses TRBV2 and TRBJ2-3; 8 bases match TRBD1. There are 13 residues in the CDR3. Germline CDR1 SNHLY, CDR2 FYNNEI. The V gene end was trimmed by 11 bases and the J gene end by 4 bases; junction bases not matched to a gene: 8. The CDR3 loop is CAGVGQGPDTQYF. CDR3 bases: TGTGCCGGGGTTGGACAGGGCCCAGATACGCAGTATTTT.